This T cell receptor beta chain was captured in a study of CD8 T cells in ankylosing spondylitis. Notes on the study in general: Those disease-linked clones were CD8+; they were also relatively rare in peripheral blood.

The sample holds many counts of this clonotype. Its antigen is undetermined. Per the germline V gene, CDR1 is LGHNA and CDR2 is YNFKEQ. The CDR3 is made up of 15 amino acids. Trimming left V 4 bases short and J 6 bases short, with 18 bases between. TCRdb re-analysed the 5' RACE reads in MiXCR, keeping a single row per CDR3 protein. This table has more than 95,000 distinct CDR3 sequences, about 8.3% appearing once. This chain connects TRBV4-2 to TRBJ1-1, with a tentative D call TRBD1 (5 bases). The receptor was isolated from a male donor with ankylosing spondylitis or in good health (not recorded which). Sequencing was carried out using blood, either unsorted or a sorted T cell fraction (not recorded which). CDR3 region: CASSRSGQGLPEAFF. The CDR3, as DNA: TGTGCCAGCAGCCGATCGGGCCAGGGTCTGCCTGAAGCTTTCTTT.